This T cell receptor beta chain was retrieved from a study of beta chain features in type 1 diabetes (dated by TCRdb to between 2017 and 2018). Regarding the research as a whole: Mean age, gender distribution, total cell number and subset yield were not different between patients and healthy donors. A total of over 95,000,000 sorted cells were examined across all samples, and RNA yield correlated strongly with the number of cells per subset. The study compared the TCRB repertoires of sorted circulating CD4+ T cell subsets in recently diagnosed type 1 diabetes patients with those in matched healthy donors. Regulatory and stem cell-like memory subsets were obtained from only 8 patients and about eight healthy donors, while naive and central memory subsets were obtained from all 28 donors. The research as a whole found: Patients with type 1 diabetes made fewer insertions and deleted more nucleotides at VDJ recombination sites, implying thymic rearrangement abnormalities. Because cDNA rather than genomic DNA was sequenced, highly expressing activated cells could have been over-represented, although no difference in activation and CD3 levels was found between groups. PCR may preferentially amplify shorter templates, but because patient and control samples were amplified and corrected together, any resulting skew would affect both groups equally. HLA sub-analyses involved small numbers of individuals, so any influence of HLA type on TCRB rearrangement remained unresolved. Type 1 diabetes patients showed a moderate but significant shortening of TCRB CDR3 length in all four CD4+ subsets. Naive, central memory and regulatory TCRB repertoires appeared more similar among patients than among healthy donors.

All of the isolated RNA was reverse transcribed with the High Capacity cDNA Reverse Transcription Kit, so expressed TCRB transcripts were sequenced. Deep immunoSEQ sequencing was applied to naive, central memory and regulatory T cell samples, giving an average of roughly 3.5 million total reads per sample. Sorted cells were lysed in RLT buffer and RNA was extracted with DNase-treated RNeasy Micro or Mini kits, depending on cell number. To prevent cross-contamination, each cell subset was processed individually, whereas patient and healthy donor samples were processed jointly. TCRB sequences were amplified from cDNA with the immunoSEQ multiplex PCR, producing 87-bp fragments spanning the CDR3 region. Sequencing of the amplicons was performed on the Illumina HiSeq platform. Processing in the source paper ran as follows. Synthetic template baselines were used to correct PCR bias computationally, reads within Hamming distance 2 were collapsed, and singletons that could not be merged were discarded. By aligning reads against IMGT, V, D and J genes, CDR3 length, and insertions or deletions at six rearrangement sites were assigned. Within each subset, clonotype counts were normalized to sorted cell number, and only after that were true diversity and Gini coefficients computed with the tcR R package. The overlap coefficient, calculated on TCRB nucleotide sequences, was used to quantify repertoire sharing. TCRdb limited this immuneACCESS table to in-frame rearrangements with V and J called. A share of clones is missing; checked studies link under half to unresolved V genes, and the rest is unexplained. From that table come the V and J calls and clone size; the DNA was used to work out D and trimming. A total of nearly 350,000 clones appear in this sample, around 8% of them only once. Of the sample, less than 0.45% is held by the ten largest clones.

In this sample, this clone turned up a few times. Its antigen specificity is not known. Per-base qualities were not stored, and no clone one base away is much larger. CDR1 SGHTA and CDR2 FQGTGA were looked up in the germline V gene. The CDR3, from cysteine to phenylalanine, totals 13 residues. Only the CDR3 DNA is retained, 39 bases long and in frame from the first base. V is pared back by 4 bases and J by 7 bases, with 11 bases lying between the germline termini. Each donor gave one peripheral blood draw, roughly 0.12 L on average, collected into heparinised tubes. A BD FACSAria II was used to sort naive, central memory, regulatory and stem cell-like memory CD4+ T cells with a panel that included CD45RO, CCR7, CD25, CD127, CD95 and CD27. Purity was above 95% for every sorted population. PBMCs were isolated immediately by Lymphoprep density gradient centrifugation and stained directly without culture. To minimize batch effects, samples were stained and sorted in pairs, one healthy donor with one patient per experiment.

The chain is assembled from TRBV7-3 and TRBJ2-1, and possibly TRBD1, on 5 matching bases. The sequenced material came from central memory CD4+ T cells from blood. This receptor was obtained from a woman between 18 and 29 years old in good health. The CDR3 amino acid sequence is: CASSSGSRNEQFF. The nucleotide sequence is given as TGTGCCAGCAGCTCAGGGTCAAGGAATGAGCAGTTCTTC.